The next 19 T cell receptor beta chains were all read from a single sample in a study of control samples from healthy donors and cancer patients. Libraries were prepared by immunoSEQ multiplex PCR; TCRdb keeps only in-frame clonotypes and omits some of them. The table lists about 55,000 clones, about 96% of them singletons. What was sequenced was blood. Receptors were obtained from a woman aged 18 to 35 in good health.

This clone was seen only once. The chain combines TRBV2 with TRBJ1-2; D is unclear. The germline gives CDR1 SNHLY, CDR2 FYNNEI. V gave up 6 bases and J gave up 7 bases, with 15 bases separating them. The CDR3 is 13 residues long. The CDR3 DNA reads TGTGCCAGCAGGAATCAGTGGGATCCTGGCTACACCTTC. This encodes CASRNQWDPGYTF.

This chain joins TRBV7-9 and TRBJ1-1; D uncertain. The CDR3 has 13 residues. V was cut by 8 bases and J by 1 base, with 11 bases left in between. CDR1 is SEHNR and CDR2 is FQNEAQ in the germline V gene (reference sequence). The DNA of the CDR3 is TGTGCCAGCGGTATGGACGGGAACACTGAAGCTTTCTTT. The encoded protein is CASGMDGNTEAFF.

The genes are TRBV9 and TRBJ2-7, with TRBD2 matching over 8 bases. This CDR3 spans 13 amino acids. CDR1 SGDLS and CDR2 YYNGEE come from the germline V gene. V shed 0 bases, J shed 9 bases, and the junction held 5 bases outside the gene matches. CDR3 sequence reads: CASSVDPGGRQYF. CDR3 DNA sequence: TGTGCCAGCAGCGTAGACCCGGGGGGGCGGCAGTACTTC.

The V call is TRBV10-3, the J call TRBJ2-1; 8 bases map to TRBD1. V lost 10 bases to trimming and J lost 7 bases; unmatched junction nucleotides: 6. Germline V CDR1 and CDR2: ENHRY, SYGVKD. The CDR3 sequence is 12 residues long. CDR3 in amino acids: CATRTGRNEQFF. CDR3 in DNA: TGTGCCACCAGGACAGGGAGGAATGAGCAGTTCTTC.

V gene TRBV5-1 combines with J gene TRBJ2-5; tentative D call: TRBD2 (5 bases). This CDR3 region has 14 residues. Trimming removed 4 bases from V and 8 bases from J, with 18 bases in between. Germline CDR1 reads SGHRS; CDR2 reads YFSETQ. For the CDR3, the DNA is TGCGCCAGCAGCCTAAATACGGGGTCTGGTACCCAGTACTTC. This codes for CASSLNTGSGTQYF.

V gene TRBV5-6 combines with J gene TRBJ2-1, with D possibly matching TRBD2 (6 bases). Germline V gene sequence: CDR1 SGHDT, CDR2 YYEEEE. The CDR3 is made up of 16 amino acids. The V and J ends lost 4 bases and 3 bases respectively, with 17 bases between them. The CDR3 loop reads CASSVSGGQIYNEQFF. CDR3 nucleotide sequence: TGTGCCAGCAGCGTGTCCGGGGGTCAAATCTACAATGAGCAGTTCTTC. The complete variable domain, with remaining parts taken from reference TRBV5-6 and TRBJ2-1, reads DAGVTQSPTHLIKTRGQQVTLRCSPKSGHDTVSWYQQALGQGPQFIFQYYEEEERQRGNFPDRFSGHQFPNYSSELNVNALLLGDSALYLCASSVSGGQIYNEQFFGPGTRLTVL.

CDR3 DNA: TGTGCCAGCAGCGTGTCCGGGCAGGGCCAGACTGAAGCTTTCTTT. The encoded protein is CASSVSGQGQTEAFF. The genes are TRBV9 and TRBJ1-1; tentative D call: TRBD1 (5 bases). The germline V gene has CDR1 SGDLS and CDR2 YYNGEE. V was shortened by 2 bases and J by 5 bases, with 16 bases between the two germline ends. The CDR3 length is 15 residues.

The CDR3 nucleotides are TGCGCCAGCAGCCAAGTCGGAGGGGGGGGCTACACCTTC. This sequence encodes CASSQVGGGGYTF. The chain uses TRBV4-1 and TRBJ1-2, with D possibly being TRBD1 (6 bases). V dropped 1 base and J dropped 8 bases, with 11 bases sitting between them. CDR3 size: 13 residues. Per the germline V gene, CDR1 is MGHRA and CDR2 is YSYEKL.

The chain uses TRBV27 and TRBJ2-3; 10 nucleotides align to TRBD2. CDR1 and CDR2 (germline): MNHEY, SMNVEV (reference sequence). V trimming: 6 bases; J trimming: 0 bases; junction bases outside the gene matches: 3. This CDR3 has 15 amino acids. For the CDR3, the DNA is TGTGCCAGCAGAGAACTAGCGGGGAGCACAGATACGCAGTATTTT. Encoded protein: CASRELAGSTDTQYF.

The chain uses TRBV19 and TRBJ1-3, with D maybe TRBD1 (6 bases). Germline V gene lookup returns CDR1 LNHDA and CDR2 SQIVND (reference sequence). V shed 6 bases and J shed 4 bases, with 16 bases lying between them. This CDR3 comprises 15 residues. The CDR3 loop is CASRMRGASGNTIYF. The CDR3 DNA sequence: TGTGCCAGTAGAATGCGGGGGGCCTCGGGAAACACCATATATTTT.

This chain uses TRBV9 with TRBJ2-3, with a possible D match to TRBD2 (6 bases). This CDR3 region has 14 residues. The V and J ends lost 4 bases and 6 bases respectively, with 15 bases between them. CDR1 and CDR2 (germline): SGDLS, YYNGEE. The CDR3 DNA sequence: TGTGCCAGCAGCCCCTACAGCGGAGGGGATACGCAGTATTTT. This encodes CASSPYSGGDTQYF.

The rearrangement joins TRBV29-1 to TRBJ1-2; D remains ambiguous. The CDR3 contains 11 residues. CDR1 SQVTM and CDR2 ANQGSEA come from the germline V gene. V lost 7 bases and J lost 4, with 10 bases in between. The CDR3 region is CSAGNSYGYTF. Here the CDR3 DNA reads TGCAGCGCGGGGAACTCCTATGGCTACACCTTC.

The V and J genes are TRBV7-9 and TRBJ1-6, with 7 bases fitting TRBD1. CDR3 length: 14 residues. Germline assignment: CDR1 SEHNR and CDR2 FQNEAQ (reference sequence). V shed 4 bases and J 6 bases; nucleotides not matched to a gene: 3. In nucleotides, the CDR3 is TGTGCCAGCAGCTCAAGACAGGGTAATTCACCCCTCCACTTT. Its protein is CASSSRQGNSPLHF.

As DNA, the CDR3 is TGTGCCAGCAGCCTAGCCGGCAGGGGGCCAGTAGATGGCTACACCTTC. Its protein is CASSLAGRGPVDGYTF. The chain employs TRBV14 and TRBJ1-2, with 8 bases fitting TRBD1. The CDR3 consists of 16 residues. After removal of 4 bases from V and 6 bases from J, the junction contained 13 bases not matched to a gene. CDR1 is SGHDN and CDR2 is FVKESK in the germline V gene. Complete variable domain (other parts from reference TRBV14 and TRBJ1-2): EAGVTQFPSHSVIEKGQTVTLRCDPISGHDNLYWYRRVMGKEIKFLLHFVKESKQDESGMPNNRFLAERTGGTYSTLKVQPAELEDSGVYFCASSLAGRGPVDGYTFGSGTRLTVV.

DNA for the CDR3: TGTGCCAGCAGTTTTAGGAGGAAGAACTATGGCTACACCTTC. It specifies CASSFRRKNYGYTF. The genes are TRBV28 and TRBJ1-2; no clear D gene. This CDR3 has 14 residues. The germline V gene encodes CDR1 MDHEN and CDR2 SYDVKM. V lost 3 bases, J lost 2 bases, and 10 bases lay in between.

The gene calls are TRBV30 and TRBJ2-1, with TRBD2 matching 8 bases. CDR3 length: 14 amino acids. CDR1 is GTSNPN and CDR2 is SVGIG in the germline V gene (reference sequence). Trimming took 2 bases from V and 6 from J; bases not matched to a gene: 6. The CDR3 DNA follows: TGTGCCTGGAGTAAGGGACTAGGCCCCAATGAGCAGTTCTTC. Amino acid sequence: CAWSKGLGPNEQFF.

V usage is TRBV12-5 and J usage is TRBJ2-1; 8 bases agree with TRBD2. Per germline, CDR1 LGHNT and CDR2 FRNRAP. CDR3 length: 16 amino acids. V shed 0 bases, J shed 3 bases, and the junction held 4 bases outside the gene matches. The CDR3 sequence is CASGLVSGGLYNEQFF. The CDR3 nucleotides read TGTGCTAGTGGTTTGGTATCGGGGGGGCTCTACAATGAGCAGTTCTTC.

A single count supports this clone. The rearrangement uses TRBV18 and TRBJ1-1; 9 bases fit TRBD1. Trimming at V came to 5 bases and at J to 6 bases, leaving 7 bases not matched to a gene. This CDR3 region has 14 residues. Per the germline V gene, CDR1 is KGHSH and CDR2 is LQKENI. The CDR3 bases are TGTGCCAGCTCAAGGGACAGGGAAAGGGCTGAAGCTTTCTTT. This sequence encodes CASSRDRERAEAFF.

The chain combines TRBV2 with TRBJ1-1; TRBD1 agrees at 9 bases. Germline V gives CDR1 SNHLY, CDR2 FYNNEI. This CDR3 contains 15 residues. V lost 4 bases to trimming and J lost 5 bases; unmatched junction nucleotides: 8. The CDR3 DNA follows: TGTGCCAGCAGTGCCCCCGGGACAGGGAATACTGAAGCTTTCTTT. Residues: CASSAPGTGNTEAFF.